This TCR beta chain was captured in a study of CD8+ T cells in alopecia areata. Study as a whole: The SALT score measured affected scalp surface percentage in treated patients. General study findings and limits: Any link of baseline CD8+ expansion to response, resting on one nonresponder, remains uncertain. Mice gave a clearer picture of TCR sharing than patients did, possibly for HLA-related reasons.

Treatment in this sample: oral pan-JAK inhibitor, 5-10 mg twice daily. This clone has only a few counts. Its antigen remains unidentified. CDR1 and CDR2 (germline): GTSNPN, SVGIG (reference sequence). The CDR3 covers 13 residues. J gave up 6 bases and V 5 bases, and 5 bases lay outside the gene matches. It was cDNA, reverse transcribed from extracted RNA, that served as the sequencing template. The table came from immunoSEQ multiplex PCR; TCRdb's copy has only in-frame clones and leaves some out. The data show approximately 280,000 clones, with 58% seen just once and about 1.7% held by the top ten. The gene calls are TRBV30 and TRBJ2-1; 9 nucleotides match TRBD1. The source is a human donor with alopecia areata. Material: CD4+ T cells sorted from blood, obtained at week 24, from a patient treated with tofacitinib. The CDR3, as DNA: TGTGCCTGGGAGGACAGGGGATCCAATGAGCAGTTCTTC. Amino acid sequence: CAWEDRGSNEQFF.